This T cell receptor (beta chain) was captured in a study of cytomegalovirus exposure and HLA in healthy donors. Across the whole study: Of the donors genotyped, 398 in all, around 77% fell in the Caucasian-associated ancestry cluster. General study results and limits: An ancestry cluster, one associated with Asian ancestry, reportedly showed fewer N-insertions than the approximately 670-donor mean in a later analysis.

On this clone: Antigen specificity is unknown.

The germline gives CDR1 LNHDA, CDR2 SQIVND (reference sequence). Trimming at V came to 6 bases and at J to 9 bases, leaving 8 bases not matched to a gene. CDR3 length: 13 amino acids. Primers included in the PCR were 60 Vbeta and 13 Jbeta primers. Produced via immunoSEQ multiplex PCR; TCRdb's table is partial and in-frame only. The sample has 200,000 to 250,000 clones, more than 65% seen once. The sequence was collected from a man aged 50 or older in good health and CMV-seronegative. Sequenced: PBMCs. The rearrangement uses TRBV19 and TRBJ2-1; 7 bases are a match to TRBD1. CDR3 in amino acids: CASRSPTGTEQFF. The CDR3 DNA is TGTGCCAGTAGGTCCCCGACAGGGACTGAGCAGTTCTTC. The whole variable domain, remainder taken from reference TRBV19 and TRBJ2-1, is DGGITQSPKYLFRKEGQNVTLSCEQNLNHDAMYWYRQDPGQGLRLIYYSQIVNDFQKGDIAEGYSVSREKKESFPLTVTSAQKNPTAFYLCASRSPTGTEQFFGPGTRLTVL.